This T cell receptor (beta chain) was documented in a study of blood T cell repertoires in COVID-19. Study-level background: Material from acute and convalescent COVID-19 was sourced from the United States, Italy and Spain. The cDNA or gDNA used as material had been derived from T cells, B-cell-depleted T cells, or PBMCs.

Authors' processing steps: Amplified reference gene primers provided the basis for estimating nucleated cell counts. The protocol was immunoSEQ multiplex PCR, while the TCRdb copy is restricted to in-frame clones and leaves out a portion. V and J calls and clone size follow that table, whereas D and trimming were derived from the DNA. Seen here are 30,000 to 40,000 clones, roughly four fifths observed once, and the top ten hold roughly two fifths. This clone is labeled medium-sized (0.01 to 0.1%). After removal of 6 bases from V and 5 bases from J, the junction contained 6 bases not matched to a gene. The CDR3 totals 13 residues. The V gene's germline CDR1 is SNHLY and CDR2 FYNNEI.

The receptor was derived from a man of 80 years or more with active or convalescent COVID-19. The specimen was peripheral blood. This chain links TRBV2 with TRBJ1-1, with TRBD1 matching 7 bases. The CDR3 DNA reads TGTGCCAGCAGACGGGACAGCGCGACTGAAGCTTTCTTT. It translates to CASRRDSATEAFF.